This entry lists 8 T cell receptor beta chains sequenced from one sample in a study of T cell repertoires in cytomegalovirus infection. These receptors are not linked to any known antigen. TCRdb reprocessed the reads with MiXCR, giving one entry per CDR3 protein. The sample lists just over 450,000 distinct CDR3 sequences; about two fifths were seen once. Specimen: cultured PBMCs, collected from culture after CMV antigen stimulation. The receptor source for this set is a human donor in good health (CMV status not recorded). Some clones in this sample may be carry-over from other donors' samples.

J is TRBJ2-7 and V is TRBV12-3 or TRBV12-4, with D perhaps TRBD2 (6 bases). Trimming removed 5 bases from V and 3 bases from J, with 20 bases in between. The CDR3 consists of 16 residues. The chain's CDR3 is CASSPPRTTRRYEQYF. CDR3 nucleotides: TGTGCCAGCAGTCCCCCCCGGACTACCCGACGCTACGAGCAGTACTTC.

The chain joins TRBV7-2 to TRBJ1-3; tentatively, D is TRBD1 (5 bases). This CDR3 region has 17 residues. Germline CDR1 and CDR2: SGHTA and FQGNSA. V was pared by 3 bases and J by 0 bases, with 15 bases between. The CDR3 protein is CASSFRPGGDSGNTIYF. The DNA of the CDR3 is TGTGCCAGCAGCTTTAGGCCCGGAGGGGACTCTGGAAACACCATATATTTT.

This clonotype was counted only a few times. The chain joins TRBV6-5 to TRBJ2-7; either TRBD1 or TRBD2 may fit D (5 bases each). The CDR3 spans 14 residues. Trimming took 7 bases from V and 2 from J, leaving 15 bases between them. Germline V gene lookup returns CDR1 MNHEY and CDR2 SVGAGI. Here the CDR3 DNA reads TGTGCCAGCATCAAAGAGGGGTCCACCTACGAGCAGTACTTC. Translating it yields CASIKEGSTYEQYF.

This chain connects TRBV11-2 to TRBJ2-5; D might be TRBD2 (5 bases). Germline V gene data show CDR1 as SGHAT and CDR2 as FQNNGV. This CDR3 has 11 residues. Deletions cut 6 bases from V and 5 bases from J, with 7 bases between. CDR3 amino acids: CASRSGETQYF. The CDR3 bases are TGTGCCAGCAGGTCGGGGGAGACCCAGTACTTC. Variable domain in full (rest from reference TRBV11-2 and TRBJ2-5): EAGVAQSPRYKIIEKRQSVAFWCNPISGHATLYWYQQILGQGPKLLIQFQNNGVVDDSQLPKDRFSAERLKGVDSTLKIQPAKLEDSAVYLCASRSGETQYFGPGTRLLVL.

The chain couples TRBV6-5 to TRBJ2-5; possible D gene TRBD1, 6 bases. This CDR3 is 13 amino acids long. Trimming left V 11 bases short and J 2 bases short, with 15 bases between. The germline gives CDR1 MNHEY, CDR2 SVGAGI. The CDR3 nucleotides read TGTGCCGCCGGACAGCCCCTGCAAGAGACCCAGTACTTC. Protein: CAAGQPLQETQYF.

This clonotype was seen more than once but under ten times. The chain has TRBV7-2 and TRBJ2-3, with 8 nucleotides matching TRBD1. Germline assignment: CDR1 SGHTA and CDR2 FQGNSA. This CDR3 spans 14 amino acids. Trimming took 5 bases from V and 2 from J; bases not matched to a gene: 3. The CDR3 reads CASSRTGITDTQYF. CDR3 nucleotides: TGTGCCAGCAGCCGGACAGGGATCACAGATACGCAGTATTTT.

V gene TRBV14 combines with J gene TRBJ2-3; no reliable D call. Germline CDR1 and CDR2: SGHDN and FVKESK. The V gene lost 1 base and the J gene lost 1 base, with 6 bases spanning the gap. CDR3 size: 14 residues. CDR3 nucleotide sequence: TGTGCCAGCAGCCAAGTGGGCCGCACAGATACGCAGTATTTT. It encodes CASSQVGRTDTQYF. The variable domain in full, with the rest retrieved from reference TRBV14 and TRBJ2-3, is EAGVTQFPSHSVIEKGQTVTLRCDPISGHDNLYWYRRVMGKEIKFLLHFVKESKQDESGMPNNRFLAERTGGTYSTLKVQPAELEDSGVYFCASSQVGRTDTQYFGPGTRLTVL.

The rearrangement links TRBV10-3 to TRBJ2-7, with D possibly being TRBD2 (5 bases). The CDR3 contains 13 residues. CDR1 and CDR2 (germline): ENHRY, SYGVKD. Trimming cost V 11 bases and J 0 bases, with 14 bases left between them. The CDR3 is CAALGEGSYEQYF. The CDR3 DNA follows: TGTGCCGCCCTCGGAGAGGGCTCCTACGAGCAGTACTTC.